This TCR beta chain was identified during a study of HIV-infected patients and healthy controls. Study-level results: Compared with controls, mean Gini indices were significantly raised in HIV-infected repertoires, possibly indicating oligoclonality.

This clonotype was seen many times. Its antigen is unidentified. About 550 ng RNA was reverse transcribed with alpha and beta constant-region primers. Using multiplexing indices, alpha and beta chain libraries were generated apart by chain-specific third strand synthesis. All rearrangements within a chain used one primer pair; cDNA molecules carried barcodes. TCRdb redid the calling of the 5' RACE reads with MiXCR, one entry per CDR3 protein. The table includes about 13,000 distinct CDR3 sequences, 7.5% to 10% detected once. All unsorted peripheral T cells were captured because whole blood was used without fractionation. Peripheral blood, roughly 2.7 ml, was drawn for RNA extraction. Specimen: blood. The clonotype originates from an adult in good health.

In nucleotides, the CDR3 is TGTGCCAGCAGCCCCGCCCGGGGGCAGGGGCTTAATTCACCCCTCCACTTT. This translates into CASSPARGQGLNSPLHF. The rearrangement uses TRBV7-8 and TRBJ1-6, with D perhaps matching TRBD1 (6 bases). V lost 5 bases, J lost 6 bases, and 20 bases lay in between. This CDR3 comprises 17 residues. In germline, CDR1 is SGHVS, CDR2 FQNEAQ.